This TCR beta chain was observed in a study of beta chain features in type 1 diabetes. Each donor gave one heparinised blood draw averaging about 110 mL. Via CD45RO/CCR7/CD25/CD127/CD95/CD27, cells of the CD4+ naive, central memory, regulatory and stem cell-like memory subsets were sorted. Study findings and constraints: Across all four CD4+ subsets, people with type 1 diabetes showed modestly shorter TCRB CDR3s.

Turning to this clone: Its antigen remains unknown.

TCRB transcripts that were expressed got sequenced, as all of the isolated RNA had been reverse transcribed. Generated by immunoSEQ multiplex PCR, the TCRdb table keeps only in-frame clones and is missing some. The sample consists of around 250,000 clones, roughly 14% of them appearing once. This sequence was found in a man between 25 and 39 years old with type 1 diabetes. The sequenced material came from naive CD4+ T cells from blood.

CDR3 sequence (DNA): TGCGCCAGCAGCCAAGCTGACAGGGGATTGTACACTGAAGCTTTCTTT. Translated, it gives CASSQADRGLYTEAFF. The chain carries TRBV4-1 and TRBJ1-1; 8 bases align to TRBD1. Germline CDR1 is MGHRA and CDR2 is YSYEKL. The junction had 7 bases not matched to a gene; V was cut back by 1 base and J by 3 bases. The CDR3 is 16 residues long.